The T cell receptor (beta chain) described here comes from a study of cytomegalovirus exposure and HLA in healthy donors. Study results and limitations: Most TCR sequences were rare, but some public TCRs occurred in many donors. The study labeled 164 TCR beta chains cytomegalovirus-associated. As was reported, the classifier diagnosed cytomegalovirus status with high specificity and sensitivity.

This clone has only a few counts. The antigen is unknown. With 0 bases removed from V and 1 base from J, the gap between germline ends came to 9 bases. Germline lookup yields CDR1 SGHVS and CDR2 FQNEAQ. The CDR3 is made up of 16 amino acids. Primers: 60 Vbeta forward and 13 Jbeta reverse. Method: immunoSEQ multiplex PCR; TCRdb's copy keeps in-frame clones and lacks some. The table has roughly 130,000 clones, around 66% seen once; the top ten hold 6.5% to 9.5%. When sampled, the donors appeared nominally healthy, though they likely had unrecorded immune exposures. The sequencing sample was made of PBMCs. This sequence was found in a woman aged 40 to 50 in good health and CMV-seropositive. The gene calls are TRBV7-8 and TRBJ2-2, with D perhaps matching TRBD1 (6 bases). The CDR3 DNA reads TGTGCCAGCAGCTTAGCCGGGACATTGAACACCGGGGAGCTGTTTTTT. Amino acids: CASSLAGTLNTGELFF.